This T cell receptor beta chain comes out of a study of T cell repertoires in cytomegalovirus infection. TCRdb ran MiXCR on the reads and lists one entry per CDR3 protein. This table has 500,000 or so distinct CDR3 sequences, about 15% appearing once. Study-wide results and limits: Predominance within the ex vivo response was attributable to HLA-C-restricted CMV-specific TCR beta clonotypes.

This clonotype has a handful of counts. The antigen is not known. Sequenced material: CD8+ T cells from PBMCs. The receptor comes from a human donor in good health (CMV status not recorded). Some clones in this sample may be carry-over from other donors' samples.

The CDR3 nucleotides are TGTGCCAGCAGTGAGGAGAACACCATATATTTT. This sequence encodes CASSEENTIYF. J is TRBJ1-3 and V is TRBV6-1; unclear D gene. The CDR3 totals 11 residues. Trimming cost V 3 bases and J 7 bases, with 4 bases left between them. Germline V gene lookup returns CDR1 MNHNS and CDR2 SASEGT.